This T cell receptor (beta chain) was observed in a study of cytomegalovirus exposure and HLA in healthy donors (dated by TCRdb to about 2017). At the level of the whole study: An earlier analysis of fewer than 750 of the donors reported 276 Gb of sequence data and 95 million to 130 million unique TCR beta sequences obtained from approximately 180 million T cells. Of the approximately 400 genotyped donors, roughly 76% were placed in the genetic ancestry cluster associated with self-reported Caucasian donors. In an earlier analysis of 587 of the donors, high-throughput TCR beta sequencing was used to judge whether each TCR beta V gene segment behaved as functional or pseudogenic. Four to six DR-DQ haplotypes were handled as single units for association and clustering, since linkage in the cohort was strong. A later genetic analysis used genome-wide SNP genotypes for about 55% of the 666 donors, treating that subset as a discovery cohort. Donor age, sex, ethnicity and CMV serostatus were compiled together with the repertoire data. An early release that covered several hundred HLA-typed donors contained around 300 gigabases of sequencing data and roughly 84 million unique TCR sequences. Both class I and class II loci were covered by HLA typing, at four-digit resolution. The T cell repertoires of 670 or so subjects were profiled by immunosequencing and related to cytomegalovirus serostatus. The number of donors typed differed by locus, with 629-630 for A, B, C, DRB1 and DQB1, more than 500 for DQA1, over 600 for DPA1, and under 490 for DPB1. Rather than using new phenotypic data, the later analysis identified candidate immune exposures from TCR beta sequences and from how often those sequences occurred across donors. All discovery cohort repertoires had been generated on a single sequencing platform. The study was designed to test whether signatures of past pathogen exposure could be identified by cataloging public T cell receptors. A separate validation cohort of 90 to 150 different subjects was used in addition to the roughly 700-subject first cohort. To predict cytomegalovirus infection status, the study combined high-throughput TCR immunosequencing, statistical association of individual TCRs with disease status, and machine learning. Across some 400 genotyped donors of the cohort, an average of roughly 250,000 unique TCR beta nucleotide sequences per donor were sequenced, and roughly 20% of those sequences were non-productive. In a later analysis, previously published TCR beta repertoires from hundreds of donors were re-analyzed and high-resolution HLA genotyping was added so that TCR occurrence patterns could be studied.

Broader findings and caveats from the paper: This cohort had only TCR beta chains sequenced, and the lack of alpha or paired-chain data limited which features could be detected. An association between a missense DCLRE1C variant and V-gene and J-gene trimming of TCR beta chains was found in a later genetic analysis and replicated in an independent cohort. Because counts were too low, more than 15 rarely observed V segments, including chromosome 9 orphons, were excluded from the earlier analysis of fewer than 650 of the donors. According to a later analysis, most CMV-associated TCR beta chains appeared to be HLA-restricted, and the HLA associations seemed to be driven largely by CMV exposure. The authors suggested that the approach could potentially be extended to other disease states and immunological phenotypes. Correlated functional status among segregating V segments might be attributable to linkage disequilibrium, but an unknown experimental factor could not be ruled out. For the cohort, immune exposure information was limited to CMV serostatus. Strong co-occurrence of HLA alleles, especially DR and DQ, made assigning TCR associations to individual alleles difficult. A further reported finding was that TCR beta sequences accurately predicted the HLA-A and HLA-B alleles for most subjects in the first cohort. In both the original and validation cohorts, the classifier was reported to diagnose cytomegalovirus status with high specificity and sensitivity. According to a later analysis, TCR association rates differed among HLA loci, with DRB1 alleles showing the most associated TCRs and HLA-C alleles showing the fewest. Roughly uniform sequencing depth across donors was assumed in presence/absence analyses, although this assumption may not hold. A group of highly shared sequence variants was considered likely to be a technical artifact of the sequencing pipeline. HLA typing was unavailable for some donors at each locus, so association tests used only the typed subset. Some IMGT-functional V segments, including TRBV6-2 and TRBV6-3, could not be told apart with the 87-base-pair reads, so those segments were excluded. A few of the identified cytomegalovirus-associated TCR beta chains were confirmed in vitro to be specific for cytomegalovirus antigens. Compared with equally common non-associated chains, HLA-associated TCR beta chains in a later analysis were more clonally expanded and had lower generation probabilities. At a false discovery rate of 0.05, a later analysis linked around 17,000 TCR beta sequences to specific HLA alleles. While some public TCRs were present in many individuals, most TCR sequences turned up only very rarely across donors. The study gave a list of 150 to 200 TCR beta chains associated with cytomegalovirus. According to a later genetic analysis, donors in an Asian-associated ancestry cluster had fewer N-insertions in productive TCRs than the approximately 650-donor mean. In an earlier analysis of roughly 500 of the donors, most TCR beta V segments appeared in productive rearrangements about 90% or about 30% of the time, broadly matching IMGT annotations. According to a later analysis, parvovirus B19, influenza, CMV and Epstein-Barr virus appeared linked to several top co-occurrence clusters.

Library prep was done by the immunoSEQ multiplex PCR assay. For the multiplex PCR, a mixture combining 60 forward primers for TCR Vbeta segments and 13 reverse primers for TCR Jbeta segments was used. Amplification of the CDR3 region of rearranged TCR beta genes was performed with a multiplex PCR assay on genomic DNA. Amplified TCR beta libraries were sequenced as 87-base-pair reads on the Illumina HiSeq System. As for the original processing: In a later analysis, tens of millions of unique TCR beta chains were counted across the 666 repertoires, and roughly 10 million of these chains were shared by at least two donors. To remove PCR and sequencing errors, raw reads were error-corrected and collapsed into unique sequences using a nearest-neighbor algorithm that merged closely related sequences. Alignment of CDR3 sequences to IMGT reference sequences was used to assign V, D and J gene segments. For a sequence to be retained, a match of at least six nucleotides to both a V gene segment and a J gene segment was required. Rearrangements were classified as productive when the CDR3 lacked stop codons and remained in frame with V and J, and all other rearrangements were classified as non-productive. Following IMGT convention, CDR3 was defined as the stretch from the second conserved V-encoded cysteine up to the conserved J-encoded phenylalanine. The earlier analysis of 450 to 750 of the donors excluded any sequence lacking an unambiguous match to a single V gene segment. In an earlier analysis of around 590 of the donors, a V segment was called functional when productive rearrangements were above 56.7%, and segregating when the standard deviation between donors exceeded 5%. A statistical classification framework was developed to diagnose cytomegalovirus status using the catalog of TCR beta chain sequences. A later analysis assigned V and J genes by comparing TCR nucleotide sequences with IMGT/GENE-DB human TR gene sequences. A later analysis assigned CDR3 sequences and most-parsimonious VDJ recombination scenarios with the TCRdist pipeline. In a later analysis, each TCR beta chain was defined by its CDR3 amino acid sequence together with its V-gene family, and reads without a unique V-gene family were excluded. A later analysis removed 450 to 600 highly shared, low-generation-probability nucleotide sequences to deal with suspected cross-contamination and a sequencing artifact. For each public chain, a later analysis derived a clonal expansion index from normalized ranks of inferred template counts within each repertoire. In a later analysis, generation probabilities were computed with a VDJ recombination model fitted to out-of-frame rearrangements, and the resulting probabilities were checked against IGoR. A later analysis scored TCR-TCR, TCR-HLA and TCR-CMV co-occurrence with hypergeometric tests, applying a repertoire-size bias correction to TCR pairs. False discovery rates were estimated in a later analysis by permuting HLA or CMV assignments 20 times. In a later analysis, co-occurring TCRs were grouped using DBSCAN, and TCRdist sequence similarity was added for clustering within HLA-allele-positive subsets. For co-occurrence clustering, repertoires with fewer than 30,000 or more than 120,000 public chains were excluded, along with roughly 5 repertoires with anomalous nucleotide sharing. TCRdb's version of the immuneACCESS table is confined to in-frame rearrangements and falls short of the full clone set. An unresolved V gene accounts for under half of the shortfall where checked; the remainder is of unknown origin. V and J calls and clone size are given by that table; D and trimming were obtained from the DNA. The sample contains some 150,000 clones, 75% to 80% of them found a single time. Of the sample, about 0.62% falls within the top ten clones.

V is reduced by 4 bases and J by 2 bases, leaving a spacing of 12 bases between them. Via the germline V gene, CDR1 is SGHRS and CDR2 YFSETQ. The CDR3 contains 15 residues, cysteine and phenylalanine counted. The CDR3 DNA has 45 bases and is translated from base 1. The cohort consisted of approximately 670 healthy bone marrow donors. At the time of sampling, all cohort members were nominally healthy, though unrecorded immune exposures were likely present. The donor was CMV seronegative and was included in the group of approximately 350 seronegative cohort members. A peripheral blood sample was collected from each donor, and TCR beta sequencing was performed on peripheral blood mononuclear cells. The Qiagen DNeasy Blood Extraction Kit was used to extract genomic DNA from the blood cell samples. This clone was counted once. Which antigen it targets is not known. Within one base of it there is no much larger clone, and no base qualities were kept.

This TCR was recovered from a male donor in good health and CMV-seronegative. This chain is built from TRBV5-1 and TRBJ2-2; matching of 6 bases hints at TRBD1 as the D gene. Sequenced sample: PBMCs. The bases read TGCGCCAGCAGCGCCCAGGGGCTTAACACCGGGGAGCTGTTTTTT. This sequence encodes CASSAQGLNTGELFF.